The sequence of this T cell receptor (beta chain) was determined in a study of CD8 T cells in ankylosing spondylitis. In its sample, this clonotype was seen a few times. Its antigen is not identified. V shed 1 base, J shed 8 bases, and the junction held 9 bases outside the gene matches. Germline loops: CDR1 SGHTA, CDR2 FQGNSA. There are 16 residues in the CDR3. TCRdb recomputed calls from the 5' RACE reads with MiXCR, one row per CDR3 protein. The table has 250,000 to 300,000 distinct CDR3 sequences, roughly 20% seen once. Study-level points and caveats: With a CD8+ phenotype, disease-linked clones were relatively rare in peripheral blood. Matched ankylosing spondylitis synovial fluid reportedly contained a significantly enriched population of disease-linked clones.

The sequenced material came from blood, either unsorted or a sorted T cell fraction (not recorded which). The V call is TRBV7-2, the J call TRBJ1-2; 11 positions match TRBD1. The receptor was isolated from a male donor with ankylosing spondylitis or in good health (not recorded which). The chain's CDR3 is CASSLDGTGGNRGYTF. CDR3 coding DNA: TGTGCCAGCAGCTTAGATGGGACAGGGGGTAATCGGGGCTACACCTTC. Full variable domain (remainder filled in from reference TRBV7-2 and TRBJ1-2): GAGVSQSPSNKVTEKGKDVELRCDPISGHTALYWYRQSLGQGLEFLIYFQGNSAPDKSGLPSDRFSAERTGGSVSTLTIQRTQQEDSAVYLCASSLDGTGGNRGYTFGSGTRLTVV.